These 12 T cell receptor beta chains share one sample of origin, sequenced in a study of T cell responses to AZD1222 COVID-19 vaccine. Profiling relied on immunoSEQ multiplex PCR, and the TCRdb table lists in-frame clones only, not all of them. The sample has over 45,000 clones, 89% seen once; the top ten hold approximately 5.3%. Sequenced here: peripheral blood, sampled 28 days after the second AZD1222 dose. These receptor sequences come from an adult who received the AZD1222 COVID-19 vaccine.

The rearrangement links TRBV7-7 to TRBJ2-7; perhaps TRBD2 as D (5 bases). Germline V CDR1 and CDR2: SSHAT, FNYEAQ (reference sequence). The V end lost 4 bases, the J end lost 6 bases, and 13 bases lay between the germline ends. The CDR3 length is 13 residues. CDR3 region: CASSSGEGGEQYF. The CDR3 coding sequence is TGTGCCAGCAGCTCAGGTGAGGGCGGCGAGCAGTACTTC. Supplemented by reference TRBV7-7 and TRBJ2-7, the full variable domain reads GAGVSQSPRYKVTKRGQDVTLRCDPISSHATLYWYQQALGQGPEFLTYFNYEAQPDKSGLPSDRFSAERPEGSISTLTIQRTEQRDSAMYRCASSSGEGGEQYFGPGTRLTVT.

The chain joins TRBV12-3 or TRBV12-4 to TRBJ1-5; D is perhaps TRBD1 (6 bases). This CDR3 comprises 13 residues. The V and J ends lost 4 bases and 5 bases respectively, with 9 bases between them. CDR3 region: CASSWTADQPQHF. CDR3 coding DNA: TGTGCCAGCAGTTGGACAGCAGATCAGCCCCAGCATTTT.

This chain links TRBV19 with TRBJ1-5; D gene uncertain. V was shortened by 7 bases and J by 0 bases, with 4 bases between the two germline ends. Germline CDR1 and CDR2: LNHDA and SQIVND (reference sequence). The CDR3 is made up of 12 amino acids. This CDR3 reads CASTDSNQPQHF. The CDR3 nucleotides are TGTGCCAGTACAGATAGCAATCAGCCCCAGCATTTT.

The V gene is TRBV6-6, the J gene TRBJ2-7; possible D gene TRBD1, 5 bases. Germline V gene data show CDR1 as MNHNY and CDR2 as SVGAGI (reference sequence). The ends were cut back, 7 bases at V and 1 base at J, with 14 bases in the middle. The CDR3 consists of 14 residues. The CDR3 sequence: CASKVQEKSYEQYF. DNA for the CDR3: TGTGCCAGCAAAGTACAGGAGAAATCCTACGAGCAGTACTTC.

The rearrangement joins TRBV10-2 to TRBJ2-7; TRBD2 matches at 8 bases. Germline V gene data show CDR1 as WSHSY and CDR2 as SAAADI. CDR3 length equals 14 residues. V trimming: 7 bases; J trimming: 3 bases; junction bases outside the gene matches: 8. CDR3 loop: CASTKGGLVYEQYF. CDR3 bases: TGCGCCAGCACTAAGGGGGGACTAGTCTACGAGCAGTACTTC.

The CDR3 sequence is CASGPQTGLTDTQYF. CDR3 coding DNA: TGTGCTAGTGGTCCTCAGACAGGCCTCACAGATACGCAGTATTTT. V and J are TRBV12-5 and TRBJ2-3, with D possibly matching TRBD1 (6 bases). V lost 5 bases and J 2 bases, leaving 14 bases between the germline ends. The CDR3 has 15 amino acids. CDR1 LGHNT and CDR2 FRNRAP come from the germline V gene.

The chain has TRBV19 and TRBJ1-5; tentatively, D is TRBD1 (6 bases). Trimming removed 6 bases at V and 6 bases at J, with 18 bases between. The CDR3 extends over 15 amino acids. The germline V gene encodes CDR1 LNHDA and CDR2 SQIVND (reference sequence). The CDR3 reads CASSAWGGAGQPQHF. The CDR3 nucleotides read TGTGCCAGTAGCGCGTGGGGGGGCGCGGGTCAGCCCCAGCATTTT.

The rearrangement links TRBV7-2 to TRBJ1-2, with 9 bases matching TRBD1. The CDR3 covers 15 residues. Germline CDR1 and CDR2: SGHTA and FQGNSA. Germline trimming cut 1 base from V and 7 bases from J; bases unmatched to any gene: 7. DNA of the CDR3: TGTGCCAGCAGCTTAGAAGCACAGGGGGCCCCTGGCTACACCTTC. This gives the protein CASSLEAQGAPGYTF.

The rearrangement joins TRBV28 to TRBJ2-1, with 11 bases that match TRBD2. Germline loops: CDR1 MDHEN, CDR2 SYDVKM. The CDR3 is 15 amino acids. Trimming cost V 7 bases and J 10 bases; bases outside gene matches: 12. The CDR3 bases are TGTGCCAGCAAAAAATCGGGACTAGCGGCAGGGGAGCAGTTCTTC. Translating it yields CASKKSGLAAGEQFF. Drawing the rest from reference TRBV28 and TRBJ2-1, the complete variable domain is DVKVTQSSRYLVKRTGEKVFLECVQDMDHENMFWYRQDPGLGLRLIYFSYDVKMKEKGDIPEGYSVSREKKERFSLILESASTNQTSMYLCASKKSGLAAGEQFFGPGTRLTVL.

CDR3 bases: TGTGCCAGCAGGCGTGCAGGGGAGAACTATGGCTACACCTTC. The encoded protein is CASRRAGENYGYTF. The chain links TRBV7-6 to TRBJ1-2, with a possible D match to TRBD1 (6 bases). The CDR3 has 14 residues. Trimming took 6 bases from V and 2 from J, leaving 13 bases between them. Germline V gene data show CDR1 as SGHVS and CDR2 as FNYEAQ.

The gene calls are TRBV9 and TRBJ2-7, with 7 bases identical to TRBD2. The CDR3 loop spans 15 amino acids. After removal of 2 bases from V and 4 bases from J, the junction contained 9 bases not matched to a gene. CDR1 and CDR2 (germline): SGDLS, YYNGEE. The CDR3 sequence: CASSVASGNFYEQYF. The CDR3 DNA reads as TGTGCCAGCAGCGTTGCGAGCGGGAATTTTTACGAGCAGTACTTC.

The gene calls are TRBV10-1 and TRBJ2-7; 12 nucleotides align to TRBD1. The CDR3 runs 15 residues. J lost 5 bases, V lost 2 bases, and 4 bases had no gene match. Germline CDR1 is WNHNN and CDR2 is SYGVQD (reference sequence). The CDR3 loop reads CASSEVGTGGHEQYF. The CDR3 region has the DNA TGCGCCAGCAGTGAGGTTGGGACAGGGGGCCACGAGCAGTACTTC.